These 6 T cell receptor beta chains were all obtained from the same sample, sequenced in a study of blood T cell repertoires in COVID-19 (dated by TCRdb to 2019 to 2021). Receptor amplification or capture employed the immunoSEQ multiplex PCR assay. The immuneACCESS repertoire file appears here via TCRdb, limited to in-frame rearrangements. These files lack a portion of the clones; in checked studies, under half of the deficit traces to unresolved V genes, and the cause of the others is not known. In this sample the table shows 250,000 or so clones, roughly 89% of which occur a single time. Clones ranked in the top ten supply under 2.5% of the sample. Sequenced material: peripheral blood. These receptors were obtained from a woman in her fifties or sixties with COVID-19, enrolled during active disease.

Points on this clone: This sample also contains other DNA sequences that code for the same CDR3. The CDR3 DNA sequence: TGTGCCAGCAGCTTAGTGCGGTATAATTCACCCCTCCACTTT. Translating gives CASSLVRYNSPLHF. The V and J genes are TRBV7-2 and TRBJ1-6; D remains unclear. This CDR3 is 14 amino acids long. CDR1 and CDR2 from the germline V gene are SGHTA and FQGNSA. Trimming took 1 base from V and 4 from J, leaving 5 bases between them.

This clone was counted once. The chain has TRBV7-2 and TRBJ1-2; 8 bases align to TRBD1. This CDR3 is 13 amino acids long. CDR1 and CDR2 from the germline V gene are SGHTA and FQGNSA. The V segment lost 7 bases and the J segment 4 bases; nucleotides outside the gene matches: 5. CDR3 bases: TGTGCCAGCAATGCAGGGGGCACCTATGGCTACACCTTC. The encoded protein is CASNAGGTYGYTF. The full variable domain, with the rest looked up from reference TRBV7-2 and TRBJ1-2, is GAGVSQSPSNKVTEKGKDVELRCDPISGHTALYWYRQSLGQGLEFLIYFQGNSAPDKSGLPSDRFSAERTGGSVSTLTIQRTQQEDSAVYLCASNAGGTYGYTFGSGTRLTVV.

The rearrangement joins TRBV5-1 to TRBJ1-1; 9 positions agree with TRBD1. CDR3 length equals 16 residues. Germline V gives CDR1 SGHRS, CDR2 YFSETQ. With V trimmed by 3 bases and J by 7 bases, 13 bases remained unmatched. Here the CDR3 reads CASSSDIGQGRVEAFF. For the CDR3, the DNA is TGCGCCAGCAGCTCCGATATAGGACAGGGGAGGGTTGAAGCTTTCTTT. Filled out from reference TRBV5-1 and TRBJ1-1, the complete variable domain reads KAGVTQTPRYLIKTRGQQVTLSCSPISGHRSVSWYQQTPGQGLQFLFEYFSETQRNKGNFPGRFSGRQFSNSRSEMNVSTLELGDSALYLCASSSDIGQGRVEAFFGQGTRLTVV.

The chain has TRBV10-3 and TRBJ1-2; 7 bases are shared with TRBD1. V was clipped by 5 bases and J by 1 base; unmatched bases: 4. The germline V gene encodes CDR1 ENHRY and CDR2 SYGVKD. This CDR3 spans 14 amino acids. This CDR3 is CAISTGVDNYGYTF. The CDR3 DNA follows: TGTGCCATCAGTACAGGGGTAGATAACTATGGCTACACCTTC.

The DNA for the CDR3 is TGTGCCAGTAGTATCAGGGATAATTCACCCCTCCACTTT. Translating it yields CASSIRDNSPLHF. The gene calls are TRBV19 and TRBJ1-6, with D perhaps TRBD1 (5 bases). The CDR3 loop spans 13 amino acids. V lost 3 bases and J 5 bases, leaving 5 bases between the germline ends. CDR1 is LNHDA and CDR2 is SQIVND in the germline V gene (reference sequence).

The rearrangement joins TRBV10-2 to TRBJ2-1, with D possibly being TRBD2 (5 bases). Germline CDR1 WSHSY, CDR2 SAAADI. V was clipped by 3 bases and J by 10 bases, with 7 bases between them. The CDR3 loop spans 11 amino acids. CDR3 bases: TGCGCCAGCAGTGAAGCGGAGGAGCAGTTCTTC. Translation: CASSEAEEQFF.